These T cell receptor beta chains were read from a single sample in a study of T cells in Graves' hyperthyroidism and ophthalmopathy. TCRdb recomputed calls from the multiplex PCR reads with MiXCR, one row per CDR3 protein. The sample comprises roughly 510,000 distinct CDR3 sequences, 35% to 50% of which are singletons, and about 43% rests with the top ten. The sample taken for sequencing was peripheral blood or thyroid tissue (not recorded which). The receptors originated from an adult woman with Graves' disease, either hyperthyroidism or ophthalmopathy (not recorded which). The CDR3 runs from the conserved cysteine through the conserved F or W.

TRBJ2-1,TRBV2,CASRTGTSDYNEQFF
TRBJ1-1,TRBV5-1,CASSDGGTKAFF
TRBJ1-6,TRBV7-8,CASSLGRGRNSPLHF
TRBJ2-3,TRBV20-1,CSATSPGLWGTDTQYF
TRBJ2-7,TRBV7-7,CASSVSGLAGEQYF
TRBJ2-3,TRBV7-6,CASSLVGVSGTQYF
TRBJ1-4,TRBV7-8,CASSFRTPTERNEKLFF
TRBJ2-6,TRBV7-2,CASRRQAHSGANVLTF
TRBJ2-7,TRBV7-2,CASSLEGTGAYEQYF
TRBJ1-1,TRBV18,CASSTGSNTEAFF
TRBJ1-2,TRBV29-1,CSVEEGAGYGYTF
TRBJ1-5,TRBV10-3,CAISRGDGDQPQHF
TRBJ1-2,TRBV25-1,CASSTPQGIGFGGYTF
TRBJ1-2,TRBV7-2,CASRETGANYGYTF
TRBJ1-1,TRBV6-1,CASSRQGVHTEAFF
TRBJ2-5,TRBV10-3,CAISGGTSDQETQYF
TRBJ2-7,TRBV6-1,CASSETGFSPAYEQYF
TRBJ2-5,TRBV28,CASSLRGSWETQYF
TRBJ2-7,TRBV20-1,CSASPWDRNYEQYF
TRBJ2-5,TRBV29-1,CSFPQRAQETQYF
TRBJ1-1,TRBV29-1,CSVGWLTNTEAFF
TRBJ2-6,TRBV4-2,CASSQESVSGANVLTF
TRBJ1-6,TRBV20-1,CSAWGQGLTASPLHF
TRBJ2-2,TRBV10-3,CAISAVDTGELFF
TRBJ1-5,TRBV13,CASSLLRGQPQHF
TRBJ2-7,TRBV7-2,CASSIGVSYEQYF
TRBJ2-7,TRBV5-1,CASSFGELGYEQYF
TRBJ2-7,TRBV5-8,CASSLQVHYEQYF
TRBJ1-3,TRBV13,CASSLGGRGNTIYF
TRBJ2-5,TRBV29-1,CSVPSGGQETQYF
TRBJ2-7,TRBV5-1,CASSLDGTPNEQYF
TRBJ2-2,TRBV6-5,CASSYRHTGELFF
TRBJ1-1,TRBV29-1,CSVWGEGGTEAFF
TRBJ1-5,TRBV7-2,CASSFGHNLNQPQHF
TRBJ1-3,TRBV6-1,CASNLQGDSGNTIYF
TRBJ1-5,TRBV2,CASSDLGLGQPQHF
TRBJ2-2,TRBV29-1,CSVPRTGSEATGELFF
TRBJ1-6,TRBV20-1,CSARETPYNSPLHF
TRBJ1-5,TRBV10-3,CAIRGGQGGQPQHF
TRBJ2-6,TRBV19,CASSVQRLLSGANVLTF
TRBJ1-1,TRBV6-5,CASLGGVFEAFF
TRBJ2-7,TRBV5-1,CASSHGTVDYEQYF
TRBJ1-6,TRBV12-3/TRBV12-4,CTSNDPTGGDNSPLHF